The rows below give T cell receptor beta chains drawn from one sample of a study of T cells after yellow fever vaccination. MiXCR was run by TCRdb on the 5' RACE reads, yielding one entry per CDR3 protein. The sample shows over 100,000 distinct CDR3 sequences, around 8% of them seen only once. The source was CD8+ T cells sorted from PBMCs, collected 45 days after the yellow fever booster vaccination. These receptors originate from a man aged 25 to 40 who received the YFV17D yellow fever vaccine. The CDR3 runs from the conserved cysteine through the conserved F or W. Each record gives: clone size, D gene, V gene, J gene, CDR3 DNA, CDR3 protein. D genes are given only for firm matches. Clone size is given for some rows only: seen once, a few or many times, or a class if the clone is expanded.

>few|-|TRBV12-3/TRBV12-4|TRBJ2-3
TGTGCCAGCAGTTTAGGGGCAACCACAGATACGCAGTATTTT
CASSLGATTDTQYF
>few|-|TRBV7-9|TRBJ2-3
TGTGCCAGCAGCCTGGACAGTTCTAGCACAGATACGCAGTATTTT
CASSLDSSSTDTQYF
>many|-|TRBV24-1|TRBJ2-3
TGTGCCACCAGTGATTCGGAGACGGGGAAGGCTGATACGCAGTATTTT
CATSDSETGKADTQYF
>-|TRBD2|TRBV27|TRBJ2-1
TGTGCCAGCAGTACCCGGGGAGCGGGAGGCCTCTACAATGAGCAGTTCTTC
CASSTRGAGGLYNEQFF
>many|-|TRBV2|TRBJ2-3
TGTGCCAGCATAAGGGGCGGTGCAGATACGCAGTATTTT
CASIRGGADTQYF
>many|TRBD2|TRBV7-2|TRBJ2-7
TGTGCCAGCAGCTTAGCGGGACTACTAACCTACGAGCAGTACTTC
CASSLAGLLTYEQYF
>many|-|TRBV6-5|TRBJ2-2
TGTGCCAGCAAGGTCTACTGGGCCGGGGAGCTGTTTTTT
CASKVYWAGELFF
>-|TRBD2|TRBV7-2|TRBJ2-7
TGTGCCAGCAGCTTAGCAACCGGGACTAGCGGGAGGTACGAGCAGTACTTC
CASSLATGTSGRYEQYF
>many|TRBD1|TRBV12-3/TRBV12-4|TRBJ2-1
TGTGCCAGCAGTTCTACAGGGGGTGAGCAGTTCTTC
CASSSTGGEQFF
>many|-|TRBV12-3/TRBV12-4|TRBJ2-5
TGTGCCAGCAGCCCGCCGGGCCAAGGAGAGACCCAGTACTTC
CASSPPGQGETQYF
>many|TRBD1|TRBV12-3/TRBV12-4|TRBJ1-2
TGTGCCAGCAGTGCTCCGGGACAGGGGCCCCCTAACTATGGCTACACCTTC
CASSAPGQGPPNYGYTF
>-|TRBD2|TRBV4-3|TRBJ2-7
TGCGCCAGCAGCCAAACATCGACTAGCGGATCCTACGAGCAGTACTTC
CASSQTSTSGSYEQYF
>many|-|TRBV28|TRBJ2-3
TGTGCCAGCGACCCTGCGGGTATGGGGGACAAAAGCACAGATACGCAGTATTTT
CASDPAGMGDKSTDTQYF
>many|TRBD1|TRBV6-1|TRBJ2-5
TGTGCCAGCAGTCCGGGACAGCAAGAGACCCAGTACTTC
CASSPGQQETQYF
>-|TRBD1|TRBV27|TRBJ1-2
TGTGCCAGCAGTTGGACAGGGGGTAGTGGCTACACCTTC
CASSWTGGSGYTF
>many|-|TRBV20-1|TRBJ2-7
TGCAGTGCTCTGCTATTGGACCTGACTTCCTACGAGCAGTACTTC
CSALLLDLTSYEQYF
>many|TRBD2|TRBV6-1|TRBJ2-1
TGTGCCAGCAGCCCCCTGCGGGGGGAATACAATGAGCAGTTCTTC
CASSPLRGEYNEQFF
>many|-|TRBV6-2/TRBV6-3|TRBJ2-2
TGTGCCAGCAGTTACTCCTTCCCGGGACAGGGAACCCCTAGCGGGACGAACACCGGGGAGCTGTTTTTT
CASSYSFPGQGTPSGTNTGELFF
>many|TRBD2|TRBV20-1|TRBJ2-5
TGCAGTGCTAGAGATGGGGGGACTAGCGGGAGGTTAGGCTATTCGGAGACCCAGTACTTC
CSARDGGTSGRLGYSETQYF
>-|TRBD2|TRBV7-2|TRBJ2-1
TGTGCCAGCAGCTCATCTGGACTAGTCTCCTACAATGAGCAGTTCTTC
CASSSSGLVSYNEQFF
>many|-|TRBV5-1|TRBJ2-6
TGCGCCAGCAGCCCAGACAGCGGCAACGTCCTGACTTTC
CASSPDSGNVLTF
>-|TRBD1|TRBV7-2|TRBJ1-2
TGTGCCAGCAGCTTAGTGGGACAGGGACCTGGCTACACCTTC
CASSLVGQGPGYTF
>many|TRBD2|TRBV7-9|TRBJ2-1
TGTGCCAGCAGCTGGACTAGCGGGAGTGCCAATGAGCAGTTCTTC
CASSWTSGSANEQFF
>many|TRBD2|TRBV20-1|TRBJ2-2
TGCAGTGCACTAGCGGATAATACCGGGGAGCTGTTTTTT
CSALADNTGELFF
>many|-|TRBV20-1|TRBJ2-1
TGCAGTGCATTCGGGGATGGAAAGTTCTTC
CSAFGDGKFF
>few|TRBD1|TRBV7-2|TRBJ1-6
TGTGCCAGCAGCTACTTTAGGATAGGACAGGATAATTCACCCCTCCACTTT
CASSYFRIGQDNSPLHF
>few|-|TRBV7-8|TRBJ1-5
TGTGCCAGCAGCTTAGAAGTGTACAATCAGCCCCAGCATTTT
CASSLEVYNQPQHF
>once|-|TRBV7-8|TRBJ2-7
TGTGCCAGCAGCTCCCCCCCCTGGGAGAGCTCGTACGAGCAGTACTTC
CASSSPPWESSYEQYF
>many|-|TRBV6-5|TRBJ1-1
TGTGCCAGGATGGCCCCCTTTGCGGTGGACACTGAAGCTTTCTTT
CARMAPFAVDTEAFF
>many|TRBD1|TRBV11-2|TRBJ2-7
TGTGCCAGCAGCTCTAAAACAGGGGGCCTATACGAGCAGTACTTC
CASSSKTGGLYEQYF
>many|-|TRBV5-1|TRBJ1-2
TGCGCCAGCTCTACCTCTCTACAAGAAGCTAACTATGGCTACACCTTC
CASSTSLQEANYGYTF
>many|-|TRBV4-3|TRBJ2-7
TGCGCCAGCAGCCAAGATGATCTTAGCTCCTACGAGCAGTACTTC
CASSQDDLSSYEQYF
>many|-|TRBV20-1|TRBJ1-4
TGCAGTGCTAGTCAGGTTCCAGGGAATGAAAAACTGTTTTTT
CSASQVPGNEKLFF